This entry lists 5 T cell receptor beta chains sequenced from one sample in a study of immune evolution from preneoplasia to lung adenocarcinoma. The protocol was immunoSEQ multiplex PCR, while the TCRdb copy is restricted to in-frame clones and leaves out a portion. The sample lists 7,500 to 10,000 clones, about three quarters occurring once. The sequencing sample was made of FFPE minimally invasive lung adenocarcinoma tissue. These receptors were collected from an older person with lung adenocarcinoma. Some clones in this sample may be carry-over from other donors' samples.

The chain recombines TRBV9 with TRBJ1-2; the D is unclear. This CDR3 has 11 amino acids. Per germline, CDR1 SGDLS and CDR2 YYNGEE. V was trimmed by 3 bases and J by 8 bases, leaving 8 bases between them. DNA for the CDR3: TGTGCCAGCAGCGACCCGACGGGCTACACCTTC. Residues: CASSDPTGYTF.

This chain links TRBV21-1 with TRBJ2-1; no DNA check was done on the table's D call, TRBD2. TRBV21-1 constitutes a pseudogene. The CDR3 has 13 amino acids. Here the CDR3 reads CASSKTPGDEQFF. The CDR3 DNA reads TGTGCCAGCAGCAAAACCCCCGGGGATGAGCAGTTCTTC.

In nucleotides, the CDR3 is TGTGCCACAGGACTAGCTCAGGGACCCAATGAGCAGTTCTTC. Translation: CATGLAQGPNEQFF. This chain connects TRBV28 to TRBJ2-1, with TRBD2 matching over 8 bases. Unmatched junction bases numbered 11, after V lost 10 bases and J lost 6 bases. The CDR3 runs 14 residues. Germline CDR1 and CDR2: MDHEN and SYDVKM.

This sequence joins TRBV6-5 and TRBJ1-3; TRBD1 agrees at 7 bases. Germline V gives CDR1 MNHEY, CDR2 SVGAGI. The junction had 7 bases not matched to a gene; V was cut back by 5 bases and J by 3 bases. This CDR3 spans 15 amino acids. Here the CDR3 DNA reads TGTGCCAGCAGTCGGACAGGTCGGAATGGAAACACCATATATTTT. Translated: CASSRTGRNGNTIYF.

The chain employs TRBV18 and TRBJ1-4; D not resolved. Germline V gene sequence: CDR1 KGHSH, CDR2 LQKENI. The CDR3 covers 13 residues. V was cut by 0 bases and J by 7 bases, with 6 bases left in between. The CDR3 region is CASSPPAFEKLFF. CDR3 DNA sequence: TGTGCCAGCTCACCACCGGCATTTGAAAAACTGTTTTTT.